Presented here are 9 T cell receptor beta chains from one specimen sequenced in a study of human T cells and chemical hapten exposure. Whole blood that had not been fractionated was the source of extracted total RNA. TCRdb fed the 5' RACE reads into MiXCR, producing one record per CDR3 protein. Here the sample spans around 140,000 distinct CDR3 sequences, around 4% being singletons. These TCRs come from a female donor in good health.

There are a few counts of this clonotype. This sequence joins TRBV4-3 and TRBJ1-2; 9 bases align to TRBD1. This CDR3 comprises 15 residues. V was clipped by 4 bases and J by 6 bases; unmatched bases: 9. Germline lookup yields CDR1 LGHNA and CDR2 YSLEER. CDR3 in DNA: TGCGCCAGCAGCCGAGACAGGGGGTATTGGGATGGCTACACCTTC. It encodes CASSRDRGYWDGYTF.

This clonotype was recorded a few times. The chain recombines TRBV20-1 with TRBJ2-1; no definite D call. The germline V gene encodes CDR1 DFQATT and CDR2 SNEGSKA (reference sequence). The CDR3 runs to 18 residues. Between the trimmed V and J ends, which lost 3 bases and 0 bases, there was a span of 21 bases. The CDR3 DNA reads TGCAGTGCTAGGGACGACTCCAGTTCTTCAAGCTCCTACAATGAGCAGTTCTTC. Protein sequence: CSARDDSSSSSSYNEQFF.

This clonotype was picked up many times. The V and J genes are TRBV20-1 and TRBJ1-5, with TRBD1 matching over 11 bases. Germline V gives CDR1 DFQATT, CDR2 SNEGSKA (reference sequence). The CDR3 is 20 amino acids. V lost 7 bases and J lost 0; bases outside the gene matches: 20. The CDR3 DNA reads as TGCAGTGTCAGGCAGGACAGGGGGCGAGGGGACCTATATAGCAATCAGCCCCAGCATTTT. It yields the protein CSVRQDRGRGDLYSNQPQHF.

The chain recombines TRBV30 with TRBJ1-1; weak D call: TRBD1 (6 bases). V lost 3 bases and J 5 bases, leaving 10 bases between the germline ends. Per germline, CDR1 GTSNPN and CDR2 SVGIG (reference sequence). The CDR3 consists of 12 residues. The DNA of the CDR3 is TGTGCCTGGAGAGGGGGGTTGACTGAAGCTTTCTTT. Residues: CAWRGGLTEAFF.

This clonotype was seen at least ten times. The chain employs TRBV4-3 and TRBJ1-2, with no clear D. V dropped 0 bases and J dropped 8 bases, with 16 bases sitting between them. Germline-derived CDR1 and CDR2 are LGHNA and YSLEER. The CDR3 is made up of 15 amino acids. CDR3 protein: CASSQDVPGLWGYTF. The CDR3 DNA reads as TGCGCCAGCAGCCAAGACGTTCCGGGCCTCTGGGGCTACACCTTC.

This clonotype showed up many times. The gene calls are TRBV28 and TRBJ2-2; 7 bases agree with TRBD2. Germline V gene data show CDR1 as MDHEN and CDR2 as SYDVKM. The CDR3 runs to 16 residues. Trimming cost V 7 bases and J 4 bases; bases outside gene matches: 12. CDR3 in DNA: TGTGCCAGCAATCCCGCCCGGGGGGAGGGCACCGGGGAGCTGTTTTTT. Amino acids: CASNPARGEGTGELFF.

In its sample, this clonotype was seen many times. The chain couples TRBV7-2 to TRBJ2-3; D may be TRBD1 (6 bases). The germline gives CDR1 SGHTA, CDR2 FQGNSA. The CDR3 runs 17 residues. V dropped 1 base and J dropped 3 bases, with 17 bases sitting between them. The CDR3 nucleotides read TGTGCCAGCAGCTTAGGGACAGCGAGAGGGGAGACAGATACGCAGTATTTT. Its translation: CASSLGTARGETDTQYF.

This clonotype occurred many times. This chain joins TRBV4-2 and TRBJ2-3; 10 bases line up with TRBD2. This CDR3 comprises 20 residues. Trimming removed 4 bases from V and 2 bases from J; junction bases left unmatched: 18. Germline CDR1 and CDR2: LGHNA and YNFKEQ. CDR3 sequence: CASSPYGPVSSGGSTDTQYF. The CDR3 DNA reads TGTGCCAGCAGCCCATACGGGCCAGTGAGTAGCGGGGGGTCCACAGATACGCAGTATTTT.

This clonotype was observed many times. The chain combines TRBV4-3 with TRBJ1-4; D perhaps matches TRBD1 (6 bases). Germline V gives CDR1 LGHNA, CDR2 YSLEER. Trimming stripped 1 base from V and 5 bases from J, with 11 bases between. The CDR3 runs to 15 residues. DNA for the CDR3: TGCGCCAGCAGCCAAGCTAACAGGGAGAATGAAAAACTGTTTTTT. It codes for CASSQANRENEKLFF.